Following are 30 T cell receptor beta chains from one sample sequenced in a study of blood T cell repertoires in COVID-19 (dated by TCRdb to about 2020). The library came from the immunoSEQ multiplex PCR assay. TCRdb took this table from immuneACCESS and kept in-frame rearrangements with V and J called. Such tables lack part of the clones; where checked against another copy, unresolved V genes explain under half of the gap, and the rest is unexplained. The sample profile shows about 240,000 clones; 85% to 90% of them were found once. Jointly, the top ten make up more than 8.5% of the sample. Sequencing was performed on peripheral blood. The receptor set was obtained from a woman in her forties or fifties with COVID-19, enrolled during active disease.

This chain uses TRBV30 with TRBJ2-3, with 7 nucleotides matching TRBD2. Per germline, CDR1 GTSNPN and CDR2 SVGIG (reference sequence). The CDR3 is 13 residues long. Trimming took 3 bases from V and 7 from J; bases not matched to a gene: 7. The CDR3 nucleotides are TGTGCCTGGAGCCGGGACTATCCTTATACGCAGTATTTT. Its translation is CAWSRDYPYTQYF.

Here the CDR3 reads CASTEGGRKGYGYTF. The CDR3 DNA reads TGTGCCAGCACCGAGGGCGGACGGAAAGGCTATGGCTACACCTTC. V is TRBV2 and J is TRBJ1-2; D is unclear. This CDR3 spans 15 amino acids. V was shortened by 7 bases and J by 4 bases, with 19 bases between the two germline ends. The germline V gene has CDR1 SNHLY and CDR2 FYNNEI.

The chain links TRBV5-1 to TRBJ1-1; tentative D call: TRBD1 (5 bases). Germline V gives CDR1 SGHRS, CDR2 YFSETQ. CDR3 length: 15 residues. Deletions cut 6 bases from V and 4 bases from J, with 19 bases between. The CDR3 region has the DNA TGCGCCAGCACCTGGGTTGGGGGGGTAGCCACTGAAGCTTTCTTT. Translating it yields CASTWVGGVATEAFF. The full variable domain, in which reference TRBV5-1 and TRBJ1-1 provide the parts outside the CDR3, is KAGVTQTPRYLIKTRGQQVTLSCSPISGHRSVSWYQQTPGQGLQFLFEYFSETQRNKGNFPGRFSGRQFSNSRSEMNVSTLELGDSALYLCASTWVGGVATEAFFGQGTRLTVV.

In DNA, the CDR3 is TGCAGTGCTAGTGCAGGTCAATTAGCCGGGGAGCTGTTTTTT. As protein: CSASAGQLAGELFF. The V gene is TRBV20-1, the J gene TRBJ2-2, with D unclear. Trimming cost V 3 bases and J 6 bases, with 14 bases left between them. From germline, CDR1 is DFQATT and CDR2 SNEGSKA (reference sequence). This CDR3 contains 14 residues.

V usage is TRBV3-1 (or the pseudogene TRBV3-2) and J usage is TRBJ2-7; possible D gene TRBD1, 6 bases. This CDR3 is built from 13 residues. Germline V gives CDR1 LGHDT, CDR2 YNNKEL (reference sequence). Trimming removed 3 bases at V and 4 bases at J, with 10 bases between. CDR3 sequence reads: CASSQGALYEQYF. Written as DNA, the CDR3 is TGTGCCAGCAGCCAGGGGGCCCTATACGAGCAGTACTTC.

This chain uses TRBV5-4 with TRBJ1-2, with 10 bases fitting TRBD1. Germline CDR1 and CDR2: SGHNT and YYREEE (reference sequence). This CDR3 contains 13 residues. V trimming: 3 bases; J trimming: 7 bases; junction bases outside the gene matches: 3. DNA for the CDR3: TGTGCCAGCAGCTCCGGGACAGGGGTTGGCTACACCTTC. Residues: CASSSGTGVGYTF.

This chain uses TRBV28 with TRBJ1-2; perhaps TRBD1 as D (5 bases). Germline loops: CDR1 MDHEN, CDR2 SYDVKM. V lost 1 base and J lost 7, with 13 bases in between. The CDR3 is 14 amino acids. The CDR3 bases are TGTGCCAGCAGTTTATCGGGGGAAGGAAGTGGCTACACCTTC. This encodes CASSLSGEGSGYTF.

CDR3 in amino acids: CASSTDEDRALWHF. In DNA, the CDR3 is TGTGCCAGCAGCACGGATGAGGACAGGGCACTATGGCATTTT. V is TRBV5-4 and J is TRBJ1-5; 8 positions agree with TRBD1. Germline V gene lookup returns CDR1 SGHNT and CDR2 YYREEE (reference sequence). The V gene end was trimmed by 4 bases and the J gene end by 15 bases; junction bases not matched to a gene: 15. The CDR3 loop spans 14 amino acids.

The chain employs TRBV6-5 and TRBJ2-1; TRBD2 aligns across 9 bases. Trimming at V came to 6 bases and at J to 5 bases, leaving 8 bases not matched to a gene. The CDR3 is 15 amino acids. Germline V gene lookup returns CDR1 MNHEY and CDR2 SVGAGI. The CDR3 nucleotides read TGTGCCAGCAGGGGGACTAGCTGGGTGCACAATGAGCAGTTCTTC. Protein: CASRGTSWVHNEQFF.

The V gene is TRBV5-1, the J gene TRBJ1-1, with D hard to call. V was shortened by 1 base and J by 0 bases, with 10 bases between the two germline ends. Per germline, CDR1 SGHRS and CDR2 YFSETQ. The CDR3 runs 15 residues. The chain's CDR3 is CASSLSRLMNTEAFF. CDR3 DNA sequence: TGCGCCAGCAGCTTGTCGCGGCTCATGAACACTGAAGCTTTCTTT.

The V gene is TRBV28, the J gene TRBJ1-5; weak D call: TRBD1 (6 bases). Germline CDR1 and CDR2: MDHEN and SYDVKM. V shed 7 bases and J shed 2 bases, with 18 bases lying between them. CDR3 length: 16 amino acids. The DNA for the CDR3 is TGTGCCAGCACCCAGGGGCAGCCCTCGGGCAATCAGCCCCAGCATTTT. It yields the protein CASTQGQPSGNQPQHF. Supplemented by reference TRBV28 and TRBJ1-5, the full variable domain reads DVKVTQSSRYLVKRTGEKVFLECVQDMDHENMFWYRQDPGLGLRLIYFSYDVKMKEKGDIPEGYSVSREKKERFSLILESASTNQTSMYLCASTQGQPSGNQPQHFGDGTRLSIL.

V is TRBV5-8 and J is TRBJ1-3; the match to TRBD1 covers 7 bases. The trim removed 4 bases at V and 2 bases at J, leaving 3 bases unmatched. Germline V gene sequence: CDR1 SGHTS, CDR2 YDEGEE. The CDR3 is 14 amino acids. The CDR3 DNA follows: TGTGCCAGCAGCCTTGACAGGGCTGGAAACACCATATATTTT. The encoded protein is CASSLDRAGNTIYF.

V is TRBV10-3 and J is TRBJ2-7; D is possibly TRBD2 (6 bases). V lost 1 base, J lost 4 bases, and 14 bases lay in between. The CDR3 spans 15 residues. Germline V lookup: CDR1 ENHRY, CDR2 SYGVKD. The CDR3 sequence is CAISEYRTTYYEQYF. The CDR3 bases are TGTGCCATCAGTGAGTATCGGACTACTTATTACGAGCAGTACTTC.

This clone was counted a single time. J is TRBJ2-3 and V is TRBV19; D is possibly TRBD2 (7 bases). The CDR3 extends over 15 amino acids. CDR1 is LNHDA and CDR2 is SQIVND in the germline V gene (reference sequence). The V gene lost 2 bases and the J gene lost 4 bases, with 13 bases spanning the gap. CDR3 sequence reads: CASSIRGGAPDTQYF. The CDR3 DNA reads TGTGCCAGTAGTATAAGAGGGGGGGCCCCAGATACGCAGTATTTT.

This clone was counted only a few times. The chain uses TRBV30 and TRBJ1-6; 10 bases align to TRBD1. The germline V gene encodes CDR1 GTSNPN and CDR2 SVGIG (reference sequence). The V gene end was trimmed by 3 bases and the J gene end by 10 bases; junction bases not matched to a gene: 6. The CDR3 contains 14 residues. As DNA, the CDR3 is TGTGCCTGGAGCTCCGGGACAGGGGTCTCACCCCTCCACTTT. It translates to CAWSSGTGVSPLHF. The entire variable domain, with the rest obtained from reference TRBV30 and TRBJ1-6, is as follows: SQTIHQWPATLVQPVGSPLSLECTVEGTSNPNLYWYRQAAGRGLQLLFYSVGIGQISSEVPQNLSASRPQDRQFILSSKKLLLSDSGFYLCAWSSGTGVSPLHFGNGTRLTVT.

CDR3 nucleotides: TGTGCCTGGAGGGCCACAGGGTGGCCCTTTGGAGGCTACACCTTC. Its protein is CAWRATGWPFGGYTF. The chain has TRBV30 and TRBJ1-2; D is possibly TRBD1 (6 bases). The CDR3 loop spans 15 amino acids. Trimming took 3 bases from V and 8 from J, leaving 22 bases between them. Germline values: CDR1 GTSNPN, CDR2 SVGIG (reference sequence).

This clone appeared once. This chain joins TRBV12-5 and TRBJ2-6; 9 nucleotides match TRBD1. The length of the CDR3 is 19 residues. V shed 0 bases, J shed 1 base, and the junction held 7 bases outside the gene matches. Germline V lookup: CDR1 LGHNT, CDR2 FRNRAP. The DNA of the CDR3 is TGTGCTAGTGGTTTGGTACCGGGACAGGGATTATCTGGGGCCAACGTCCTGACTTTC. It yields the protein CASGLVPGQGLSGANVLTF.

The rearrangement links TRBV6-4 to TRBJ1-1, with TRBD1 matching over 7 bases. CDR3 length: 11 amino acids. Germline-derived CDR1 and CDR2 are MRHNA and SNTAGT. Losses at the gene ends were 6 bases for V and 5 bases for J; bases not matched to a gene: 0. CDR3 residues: CASRQGTEAFF. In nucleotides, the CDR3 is TGTGCCAGCAGACAGGGGACTGAAGCTTTCTTT.

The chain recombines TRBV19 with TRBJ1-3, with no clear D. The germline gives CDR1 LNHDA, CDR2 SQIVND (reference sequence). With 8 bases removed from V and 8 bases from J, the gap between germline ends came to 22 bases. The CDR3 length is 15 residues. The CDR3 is CASHSRRTTADTIYF. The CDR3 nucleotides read TGTGCCAGTCATAGTCGTAGGACTACGGCAGACACCATATATTTT. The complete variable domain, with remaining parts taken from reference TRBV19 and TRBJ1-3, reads DGGITQSPKYLFRKEGQNVTLSCEQNLNHDAMYWYRQDPGQGLRLIYYSQIVNDFQKGDIAEGYSVSREKKESFPLTVTSAQKNPTAFYLCASHSRRTTADTIYFGEGSWLTVV.

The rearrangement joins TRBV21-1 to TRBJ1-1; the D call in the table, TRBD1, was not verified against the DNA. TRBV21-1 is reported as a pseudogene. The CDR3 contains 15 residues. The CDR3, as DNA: TGTGCCAGCAGCAACTCGACAGGGGGGGGTACTGAAGCTTTCTTT. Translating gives CASSNSTGGGTEAFF.

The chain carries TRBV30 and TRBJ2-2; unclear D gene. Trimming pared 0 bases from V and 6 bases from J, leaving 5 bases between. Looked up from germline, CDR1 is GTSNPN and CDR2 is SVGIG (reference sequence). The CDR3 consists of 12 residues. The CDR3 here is CAWSVIAGELFF. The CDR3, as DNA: TGTGCCTGGAGTGTAATCGCCGGGGAGCTGTTTTTT.

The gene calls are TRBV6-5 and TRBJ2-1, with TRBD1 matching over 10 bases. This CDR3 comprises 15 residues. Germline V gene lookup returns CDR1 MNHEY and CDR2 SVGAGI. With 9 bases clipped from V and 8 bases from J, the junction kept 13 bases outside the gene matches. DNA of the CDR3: TGTGCCAGTTCTACCGGGACAGGGGAGTTGGATGAGCAGTTCTTC. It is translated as CASSTGTGELDEQFF.

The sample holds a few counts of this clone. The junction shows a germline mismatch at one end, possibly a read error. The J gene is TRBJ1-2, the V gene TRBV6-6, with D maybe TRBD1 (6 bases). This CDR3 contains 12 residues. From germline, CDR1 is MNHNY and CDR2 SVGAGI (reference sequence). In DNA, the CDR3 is TGTGCCAGCAGCTCCTTAGGGGGGGCAGGGTTCTTC. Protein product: CASSSLGGAGFF.

CDR3 residues: CASSEWPGTGELFF. CDR3 nucleotide sequence: TGCGCCAGCAGTGAATGGCCTGGCACCGGGGAGCTGTTTTTT. This sequence joins TRBV10-2 and TRBJ2-2; D is uncertain. Trimming cost V 3 bases and J 4 bases, with 9 bases left between them. The germline CDR1 and CDR2 sequences are WSHSY and SAAADI. The CDR3 consists of 14 residues.

The CDR3 protein is CASRAGGEAFF. The CDR3, as DNA: TGTGCCAGCAGGGCAGGGGGCGAGGCTTTCTTT. V is TRBV2 and J is TRBJ1-1; 8 nucleotides align to TRBD1. The CDR3 totals 11 residues. V shed 6 bases and J 11 bases; nucleotides not matched to a gene: 5. Germline lookup yields CDR1 SNHLY and CDR2 FYNNEI.

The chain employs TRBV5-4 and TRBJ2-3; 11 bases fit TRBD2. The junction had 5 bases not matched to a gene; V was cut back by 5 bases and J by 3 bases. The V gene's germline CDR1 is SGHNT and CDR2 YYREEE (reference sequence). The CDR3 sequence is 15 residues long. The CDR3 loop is CASRPGTSGTDTQYF. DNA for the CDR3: TGTGCCAGCAGACCCGGGACTAGCGGAACAGATACGCAGTATTTT.

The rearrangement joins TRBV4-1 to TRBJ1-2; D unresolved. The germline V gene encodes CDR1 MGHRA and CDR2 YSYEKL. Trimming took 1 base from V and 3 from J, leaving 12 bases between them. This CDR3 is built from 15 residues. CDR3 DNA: TGCGCCAGCAGCCAAGGGTTCAGAACGTACTATGGCTACACCTTC. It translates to CASSQGFRTYYGYTF.

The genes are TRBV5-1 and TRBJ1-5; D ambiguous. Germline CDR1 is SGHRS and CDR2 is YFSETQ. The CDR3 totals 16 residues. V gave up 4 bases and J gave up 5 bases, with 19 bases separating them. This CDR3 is CASSTLREGSDQPQHF. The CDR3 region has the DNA TGCGCCAGCAGCACGCTCCGTGAGGGATCGGATCAGCCCCAGCATTTT.

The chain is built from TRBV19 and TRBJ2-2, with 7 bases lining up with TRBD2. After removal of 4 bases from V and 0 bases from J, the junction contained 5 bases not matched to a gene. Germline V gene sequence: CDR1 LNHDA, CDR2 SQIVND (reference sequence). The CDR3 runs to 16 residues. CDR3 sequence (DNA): TGTGCCAGTAGTACCCCGAGCGGGACGAACACCGGGGAGCTGTTTTTT. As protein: CASSTPSGTNTGELFF.

CDR3 in amino acids: CASSIGDRGSNEKLFF. DNA of the CDR3: TGTGCCAGTAGTATAGGAGACAGGGGTTCTAATGAAAAACTGTTTTTT. The chain joins TRBV19 to TRBJ1-4; 8 bases align to TRBD1. V dropped 1 base and J dropped 3; count of bases not matched to a gene: 4. Per germline, CDR1 LNHDA and CDR2 SQIVND (reference sequence). The CDR3 contains 16 residues.